One and the same sample provided the 18 T cell receptor beta chains below, sequenced in a study of blood T cells in healthy people across ages. A sample-barcoded 5' primer and a J-beta primer mix were used in a second PCR of roughly 6 to 12 cycles. TCRdb reprocessed the 5' RACE reads via MiXCR and lists one record per CDR3 protein. The repertoire holds around 800,000 distinct CDR3 sequences, with approximately 44% as singletons. The specimen sequenced was blood. The source of these receptors is a man aged 55-75 years in good health.

As regards this clonotype: The junction and the germline gene differ at one end; a read error may be behind it. This chain links TRBV7-2 with TRBJ1-5, with D unclear. The CDR3 covers 13 residues. Germline V gives CDR1 SGHTA, CDR2 FQGNSA. In nucleotides, the CDR3 is TGTGCCAGCACCCCCACTTTTAATCAACCCCAGCATTTT. Its translation is CASTPTFNQPQHF.

This clonotype has only a few counts. This chain links TRBV7-2 with TRBJ2-7; D may correspond to TRBD1 or TRBD2 (6 bases each). Germline V gives CDR1 SGHTA, CDR2 FQGNSA. V was shortened by 6 bases and J by 4 bases, with 19 bases between the two germline ends. CDR3 length equals 15 residues. CDR3 sequence reads: CASRVAGHFLYEQYF. The DNA for the CDR3 is TGTGCCAGCAGGGTCGCGGGACATTTTCTTTACGAGCAGTACTTC.

V is TRBV29-1 and J is TRBJ2-5; the D gene is possibly TRBD2 (6 bases). CDR1 and CDR2 (germline): SQVTM, ANQGSEA. Trimming removed 5 bases at V and 0 bases at J, with 10 bases between. The CDR3 spans 13 residues. The CDR3 nucleotides read TGCAGCGTTCACGGAGGGGACCAAGAGACCCAGTACTTC. This codes for CSVHGGDQETQYF.

This clonotype was counted ten times or more. The chain links TRBV7-2 to TRBJ1-2, with D unresolved. This CDR3 has 13 amino acids. The germline gives CDR1 SGHTA, CDR2 FQGNSA. The V and J ends lost 5 bases and 1 base respectively, with 8 bases between them. The CDR3 region is CASSDRGNYGYTF. The CDR3 DNA reads as TGTGCCAGCAGCGACCGGGGTAACTATGGCTACACCTTC.

This clonotype was seen a handful of times. The chain has TRBV9 and TRBJ2-7; D call uncertain. The V end was cut by 4 bases, the J end by 0 bases, with 11 bases between. CDR1 is SGDLS, CDR2 YYNGEE, per germline. CDR3 length equals 14 residues. The CDR3 DNA is TGTGCCAGCAGCCTCGGTTGGAACTCCTACGAGCAGTACTTC. Amino acid sequence: CASSLGWNSYEQYF.

The chain has TRBV29-1 and TRBJ2-7, with 9 bases that match TRBD1. The CDR3 covers 13 residues. V lost 5 bases to trimming and J lost 1 base; unmatched junction nucleotides: 3. Per germline, CDR1 SQVTM and CDR2 ANQGSEA. CDR3 sequence: CSVRQGGSYEQYF. The CDR3 DNA sequence: TGCAGCGTTAGACAGGGGGGTTCCTACGAGCAGTACTTC.

V usage is TRBV3-1 and J usage is TRBJ2-7, with a tentative D call TRBD2 (6 bases). The CDR3 is made up of 14 amino acids. Germline CDR1 LGHDT, CDR2 YNNKEL (reference sequence). V shed 4 bases and J shed 0 bases, with 10 bases lying between them. This CDR3 is CASSPAGPSYEQYF. As DNA, the CDR3 is TGTGCCAGCAGCCCCGCGGGGCCCTCCTACGAGCAGTACTTC.

The chain is built from TRBV20-1 and TRBJ2-1; 9 positions match TRBD2. Germline CDR1 is DFQATT and CDR2 is SNEGSKA (reference sequence). This CDR3 region has 17 residues. J gave up 5 bases and V 3 bases, and 14 bases lay outside the gene matches. The CDR3 loop reads CSARLAGRTRLHNEQFF. CDR3 nucleotides: TGCAGTGCTAGGCTAGCGGGGCGCACCCGACTCCACAATGAGCAGTTCTTC.

The rearrangement uses TRBV20-1 and TRBJ2-1; 8 positions match TRBD1. The CDR3 has 16 residues. V trimming: 5 bases; J trimming: 13 bases; junction bases outside the gene matches: 22. The V gene's germline CDR1 is DFQATT and CDR2 SNEGSKA (reference sequence). CDR3 sequence (DNA): TGCAGTGCTTCCCCGAATGGACAGGGATTCGCAGAGACCCAGTTCTTC. This translates into CSASPNGQGFAETQFF.

This clonotype was seen more than once but under ten times. The junction departs from the called germline gene at one end, perhaps through a read error. This chain joins TRBV12-3 or TRBV12-4 and TRBJ2-7; D gene ambiguous. The CDR3 runs to 14 residues. CDR3 region: CASSLGAAPGEQYF. The CDR3 bases are TGTGCCAGCAGCTTAGGAGCTGCCCCAGGCGAGCAGTACTTC.

The chain recombines TRBV20-1 with TRBJ1-5, with D possibly matching TRBD1 (5 bases). CDR1 and CDR2 (germline): DFQATT, SNEGSKA (reference sequence). The CDR3 has 13 residues. The V end lost 6 bases, the J end lost 2 bases, and 11 bases lay between the germline ends. CDR3 in amino acids: CSAQGSGNQPQHF. DNA of the CDR3: TGCAGTGCCCAGGGTTCGGGCAATCAGCCCCAGCATTTT.

This clonotype has only a few counts. The chain couples TRBV6-5 to TRBJ2-7; 7 nucleotides line up with TRBD2. The germline V gene encodes CDR1 MNHEY and CDR2 SVGAGI. Trimming at V came to 6 bases and at J to 3 bases, leaving 8 bases not matched to a gene. The CDR3 is 14 amino acids. The DNA for the CDR3 is TGTGCCAGCAGACCCCGTTCGGGGGGCTACGAGCAGTACTTC. This gives the protein CASRPRSGGYEQYF.

This sequence joins TRBV9 and TRBJ2-5; the D gene could be TRBD1 or TRBD2 (6 bases each). Trimming took 0 bases from V and 5 from J, leaving 11 bases between them. This CDR3 is 14 amino acids long. Germline lookup yields CDR1 SGDLS and CDR2 YYNGEE. In nucleotides, the CDR3 is TGTGCCAGCAGCGTAGGAGGGGGGTTGGAGACCCAGTACTTC. It specifies CASSVGGGLETQYF.

This chain connects TRBV11-2 to TRBJ1-1; tentative D call: TRBD1 (6 bases). CDR1 and CDR2 (germline): SGHAT, FQNNGV. The CDR3 covers 15 residues. V lost 3 bases, J lost 5 bases, and 16 bases lay in between. The CDR3 DNA is TGTGCCAGCAGCTTGGGGGGGCTCGTTTATACTGAAGCTTTCTTT. The encoded protein is CASSLGGLVYTEAFF.

The J gene is TRBJ2-5, the V gene TRBV11-2; 7 bases line up with TRBD1. The last part of the DNA fits TRBJ2-1 better; the J call may be wrong. The CDR3 spans 14 residues. Germline CDR1 is SGHAT and CDR2 is FQNNGV. Written as DNA, the CDR3 is TGTGCCAGCAGCTCGGGACAGAGACAAGAGACCCAGTTCTTC. Encoded protein: CASSSGQRQETQFF.

This rearrangement joins TRBV29-1 to TRBJ2-3; maybe TRBD2 (7 bases). The V end was cut by 6 bases, the J end by 0 bases, with 19 bases between. CDR1 is SQVTM, CDR2 ANQGSEA, per germline. CDR3 length: 16 amino acids. The CDR3 DNA sequence: TGCAGCGTGCGGGGAAGGGGGGGCAGGAGCACAGATACGCAGTATTTT. Protein sequence: CSVRGRGGRSTDTQYF.

This clonotype was observed at least ten times. The chain uses TRBV7-3 and TRBJ1-6; D gene unclear. This CDR3 has 13 residues. The germline V and J ends were trimmed by 5 bases and 10 bases, with 12 bases remaining between them. The germline V gene has CDR1 SGHTA and CDR2 FQGTGA. The CDR3 DNA reads TGTGCCAGCAGCCCCGTTCCAGACTCACCCCTCCACTTT. This codes for CASSPVPDSPLHF.

The V call is TRBV28, the J call TRBJ2-1; a possible D gene is TRBD1 (5 bases). V was clipped by 4 bases and J by 5 bases, with 15 bases between them. The CDR3 runs to 15 residues. Per germline, CDR1 MDHEN and CDR2 SYDVKM. The CDR3 DNA reads as TGTGCCAGCAGTTCCCCCACCTCAGGGAACAATGAGCAGTTCTTC. Protein: CASSSPTSGNNEQFF.